What follows describes a single T cell receptor (beta chain). The target of this receptor is not known. No base-level quality is on record; no much larger clone is a single base apart. The library relied on 5' RACE. The reads were generated on an Illumina HiSeq 2500. A second roughly 7 to 12 cycle PCR used a sample-barcoded 5' primer and a J-beta primer mix. A template-switch 5' adaptor carrying 12 random nucleotides introduced a unique molecular identifier onto each TCR beta cDNA molecule. Each sample yielded at least 2.5 million CDR3-containing paired-end reads. First-strand cDNA synthesis was performed from all RNA using the Mint cDNA synthesis kit, with priming by a TRBC-specific oligonucleotide. Following uracil-DNA glycosylase treatment, a first 18-cycle PCR with universal primers M1SS and BC2_uni_R was performed on all cDNA. The authors' analysis ran thus. For normalization, 1 million high-quality reads were randomly selected from each sample, with every read carrying a distinct molecular identifier. Instead of being binned into consensus sequences, reads that shared molecular identifiers were thrown out. MiTCR, with a Q25 quality threshold and the strictest error-elimination algorithm, was used for CDR3 identification, clonotype clustering and error correction. A nonparametric unseen species model with Euler transformation was used to estimate lower-bound total TCR beta diversity. TCRdb reran the public reads through fastp at Q25 and MiXCR, keeping productive beta chains. Every entry covers one CDR3 protein and lists the most common genes and DNA from its rows. TCRdb, not the authors, supplied the V and J calls. The sample includes around 780,000 distinct CDR3 sequences, with 45% to 70% observed a single time. The ten largest make up 20% to 30% of the sample.

CDR3 length: 13 amino acids, cysteine to phenylalanine. Only the CDR3 region is kept as DNA, spanning 39 bases read in frame from base 1. V is shortened by 4 bases, J by 9 bases, and the region joining them spans 16 bases. CDR1 and CDR2, looked up from the germline V gene, are SQVTM and ANQGSEA. The sample comes from a study of blood T cells in healthy people across ages (dated by TCRdb to the mid-2010s). A note on the overall study: In model experiments, template switching captured about one uniquely barcoded TCR beta cDNA molecule for every two T cells. Age-related changes in TCR beta repertoire diversity were measured in the study by deep sequencing normalized with unique cDNA molecular identifiers. Donors were grouped into four age groups: young (average approximately 16 years), middle-aged (under 40), aged (around 66) and long-lived (approximately 78). To avoid experimental bias, donors of different ages were randomly spread across the sequencing lanes. Two additional independent replicas of 1 million unique cDNA reads from the same blood draw were analyzed for two donors (one aged 18 to 30 and one aged 80 or older).

Overall study results and their limits: Bulk unsorted PBMC profiling prevented conclusive comparison of naive and antigen-experienced compartments. Because the CMV infection status of the donors was unknown, age-related changes in expanded clonotypes may potentially have been confounded. Compared with the aged group, more naive CD4+ T cells, fewer expanded clones and increased TCR diversity were shown by the long-lived group, suggesting age selection. As age increased, observed TCR beta diversity per million T cells dropped in a roughly linear way, and a significant reduction was already evident by age roughly 36. Estimates of total diversity based on one million sequenced T cells were considered lower bounds and underestimates. There was a strong correlation between observed TCR beta diversity and the percentage of naive T cells measured by flow cytometry.

The donors were roughly 38 Caucasian individuals from Russia, aged 6 to 90 years, who were systemically healthy. Each donor gave 8 to 10 milliliters of peripheral blood, drawn into EDTA-treated Vacutainer tubes. Ficoll-Paque density-gradient centrifugation was used to isolate PBMCs, with at least 7 million obtained per sample. Trizol reagent was used to extract total RNA from PBMCs, with at least 5 micrograms per sample. The percentages of naive CD45RAhigh/CD27high T cells were determined by flow cytometry on a PBMC aliquot from every donor. Rearrangement joined TRBV29-1 to TRBJ2-1; the D gene is possibly TRBD2, with 6 bases matching. This TCR came from a man aged 35 to 55 in good health. Sequencing was done on a sample of blood. In nucleotides, the sequence is TGCAGCGTTGTTAGAGGAGTGGGGGGTGAGCAGTTCTTC. It translates as CSVVRGVGGEQFF.